This T cell receptor beta chain emerged from a study of CD8+CD57+ T cells in acquired aplastic anemia. Across the whole study: Sorted CD4+ and CD8+ cell DNA averaged approximately 3.2 ug. General study points: Found in both controls and patients were fewer than 35 CD8+ CDR3 sequences. Any difference that existed in CD8+ Simpson's diversity between patients and controls was not significant.

The V end was cut by 8 bases, the J end by 6 bases, with 17 bases between. This CDR3 has 14 amino acids. In germline, CDR1 is SNHLY, CDR2 FYNNEI. Profiling that covered TCR beta VDJ and CDR3 relied on genomic DNA as its template. From the reads, TCRdb called clonotypes with MiXCR, one entry per CDR3 protein. The table has about 180,000 distinct CDR3 sequences, around 50% seen once; the top ten hold over 10%. Patients sequenced had flow cytometry evidence of CD8+CD57+ cell expansion. In all patients, the disease was severe acquired aplastic anemia. Ten or more counts support this clonotype. As yet, its antigen is unknown.

The TCR comes from a human donor with aplastic anemia. This chain uses TRBV2 with TRBJ2-1; weak D call: TRBD2 (6 bases). The sample was sorted CD4+, CD8+, or CD8+CD57+ T cells (not recorded which) from PBMCs. DNA for the CDR3: TGTGCCAGCCGGGACCGCGGGGCTTTCAATGAGCAGTTCTTC. As protein: CASRDRGAFNEQFF.